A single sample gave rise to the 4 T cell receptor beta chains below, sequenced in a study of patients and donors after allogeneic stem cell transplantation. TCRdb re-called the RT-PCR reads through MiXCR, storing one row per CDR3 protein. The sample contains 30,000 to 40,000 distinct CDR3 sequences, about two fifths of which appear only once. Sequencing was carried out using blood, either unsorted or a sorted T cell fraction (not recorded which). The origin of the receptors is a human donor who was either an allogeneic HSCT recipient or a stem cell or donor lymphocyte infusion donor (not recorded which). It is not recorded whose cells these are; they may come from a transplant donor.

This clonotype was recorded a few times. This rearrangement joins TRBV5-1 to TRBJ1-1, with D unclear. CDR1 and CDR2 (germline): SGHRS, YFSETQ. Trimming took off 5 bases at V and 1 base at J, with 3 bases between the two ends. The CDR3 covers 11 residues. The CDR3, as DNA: TGCGCCAGCAGAAGGAACACTGAAGCTTTCTTT. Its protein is CASRRNTEAFF.

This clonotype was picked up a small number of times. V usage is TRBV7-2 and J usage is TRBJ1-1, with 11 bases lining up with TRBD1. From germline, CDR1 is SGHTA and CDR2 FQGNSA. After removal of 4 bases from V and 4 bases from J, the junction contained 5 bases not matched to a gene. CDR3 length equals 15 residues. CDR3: CASSWTGGAGTEAFF. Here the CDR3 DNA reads TGTGCCAGCAGCTGGACAGGGGGCGCGGGCACTGAAGCTTTCTTT.

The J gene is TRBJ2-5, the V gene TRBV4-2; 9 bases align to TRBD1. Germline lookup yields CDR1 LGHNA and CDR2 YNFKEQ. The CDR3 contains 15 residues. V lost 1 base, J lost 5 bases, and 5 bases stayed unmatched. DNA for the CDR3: TGTGCCAGCAGCCAAGGGACAGGGGAGCCTGAGACCCAGTACTTC. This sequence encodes CASSQGTGEPETQYF.

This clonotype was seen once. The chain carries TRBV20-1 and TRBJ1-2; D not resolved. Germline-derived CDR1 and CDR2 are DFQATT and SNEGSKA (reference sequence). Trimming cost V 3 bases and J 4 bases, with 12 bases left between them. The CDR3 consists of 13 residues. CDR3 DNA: TGCAGTGCTAGGGGTGGGCTTCTCTATGGCTACACCTTC. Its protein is CSARGGLLYGYTF.